This T cell receptor beta chain was recovered during a study of post-analysis software for immune sequencing data. Whole-study context: The patients showed relapsing-remitting, secondary progressive and progressive-relapsing multiple sclerosis courses. Overall study findings and caveats: When the samples were clustered directly with F measure, those that had been prepared in the same batch showed strong co-clustering. TRBV5-6, TRBV5-1 and TRBV20-1 belonged to a set of five TRBV segments that were more frequent in patients than controls. Multiple sclerosis patients had significantly lower normalized Chao1 diversity than controls.

The V gene end was trimmed by 4 bases and the J gene end by 6 bases; junction bases not matched to a gene: 3. CDR1 and CDR2 (germline): MNHNS, SASEGT. CDR3 length: 14 residues. Of note for this clonotype: Its antigen is unknown.

Prepared TCR beta cDNA libraries contained unique molecular identifiers. TCRdb reanalysed the PCR reads using MiXCR and keeps one entry per CDR3 protein. The sample records around 200,000 distinct CDR3 sequences, roughly 30% being singletons. This sequence was found in a girl aged 2-17 years with multiple sclerosis. Sequenced material: blood. The chain uses TRBV6-1 and TRBJ2-2; TRBD1 matches 9 bases. In nucleotides, the CDR3 is TGTGCCAGCAGTGGGGACAGGGTCTCCGGGGAGCTGTTTTTT. Translated, it gives CASSGDRVSGELFF.